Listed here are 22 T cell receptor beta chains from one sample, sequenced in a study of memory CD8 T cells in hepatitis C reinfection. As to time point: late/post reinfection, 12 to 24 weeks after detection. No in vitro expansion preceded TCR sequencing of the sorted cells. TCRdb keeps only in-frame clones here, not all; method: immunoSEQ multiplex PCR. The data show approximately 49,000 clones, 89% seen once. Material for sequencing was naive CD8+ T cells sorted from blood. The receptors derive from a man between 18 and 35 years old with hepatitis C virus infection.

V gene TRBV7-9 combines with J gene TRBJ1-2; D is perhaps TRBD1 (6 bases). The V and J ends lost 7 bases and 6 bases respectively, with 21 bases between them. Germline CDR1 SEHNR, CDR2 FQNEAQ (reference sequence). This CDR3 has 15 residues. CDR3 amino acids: CASTRSDSALDGYTF. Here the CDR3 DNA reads TGTGCCAGCACCCGATCGGACAGCGCCCTGGATGGCTACACCTTC. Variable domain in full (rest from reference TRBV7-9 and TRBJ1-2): DTGVSQNPRHKITKRGQNVTFRCDPISEHNRLYWYRQTLGQGPEFLTYFQNEAQLEKSRLLSDRFSAERPKGSFSTLEIQRTEQGDSAMYLCASTRSDSALDGYTFGSGTRLTVV.

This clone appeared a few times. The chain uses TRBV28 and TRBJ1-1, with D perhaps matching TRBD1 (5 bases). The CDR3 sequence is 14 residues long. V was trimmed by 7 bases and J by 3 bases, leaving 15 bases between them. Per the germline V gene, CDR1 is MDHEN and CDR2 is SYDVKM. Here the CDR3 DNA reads TGTGCCAGCACCTGGGGCGGCCGGGACACTGAAGCTTTCTTT. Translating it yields CASTWGGRDTEAFF.

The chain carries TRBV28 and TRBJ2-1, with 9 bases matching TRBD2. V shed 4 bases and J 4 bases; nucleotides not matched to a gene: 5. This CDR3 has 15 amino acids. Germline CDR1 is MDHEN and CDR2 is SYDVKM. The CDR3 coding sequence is TGTGCCAGCAGTTCTTATAGCGGGAGATACAATGAGCAGTTCTTC. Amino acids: CASSSYSGRYNEQFF.

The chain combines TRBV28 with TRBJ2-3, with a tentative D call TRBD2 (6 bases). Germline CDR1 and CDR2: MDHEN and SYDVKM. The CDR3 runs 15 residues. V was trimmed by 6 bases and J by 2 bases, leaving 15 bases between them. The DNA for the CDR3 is TGTGCCAGCAGATACCCCGGGACTCACACAGATACGCAGTATTTT. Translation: CASRYPGTHTDTQYF.

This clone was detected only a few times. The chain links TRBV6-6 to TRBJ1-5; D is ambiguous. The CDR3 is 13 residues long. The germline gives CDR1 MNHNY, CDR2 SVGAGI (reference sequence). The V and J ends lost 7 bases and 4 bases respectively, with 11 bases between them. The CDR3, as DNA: TGTGCCAGCACCCTGTTCTTAAATCAGCCCCAGCATTTT. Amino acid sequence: CASTLFLNQPQHF.

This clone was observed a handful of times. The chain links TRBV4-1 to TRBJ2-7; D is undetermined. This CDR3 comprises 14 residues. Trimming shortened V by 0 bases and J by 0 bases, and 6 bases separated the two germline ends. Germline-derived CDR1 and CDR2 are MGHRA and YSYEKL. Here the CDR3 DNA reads TGCGCCAGCAGCCAAGACATGGGCTCCTACGAGCAGTACGTC. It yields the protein CASSQDMGSYEQYV.

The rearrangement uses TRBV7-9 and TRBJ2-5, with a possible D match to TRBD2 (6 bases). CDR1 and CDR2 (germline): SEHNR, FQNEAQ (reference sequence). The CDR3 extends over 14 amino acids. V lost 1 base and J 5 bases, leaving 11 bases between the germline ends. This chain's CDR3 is CASSLVLAQETQYF. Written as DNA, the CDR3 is TGTGCCAGCAGCTTAGTACTAGCACAGGAGACCCAGTACTTC.

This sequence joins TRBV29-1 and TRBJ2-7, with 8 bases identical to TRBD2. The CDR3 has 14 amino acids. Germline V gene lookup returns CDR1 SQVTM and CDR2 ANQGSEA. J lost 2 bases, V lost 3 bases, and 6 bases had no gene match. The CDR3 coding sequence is TGCAGCGTTGAGGGAGCGGGAGAGACCTACGAGCAGTACTTC. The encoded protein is CSVEGAGETYEQYF.

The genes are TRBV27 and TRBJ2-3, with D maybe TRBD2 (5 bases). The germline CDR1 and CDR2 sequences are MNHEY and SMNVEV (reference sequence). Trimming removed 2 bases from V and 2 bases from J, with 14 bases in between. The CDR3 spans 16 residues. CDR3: CASSLGWRGFTDTQYF. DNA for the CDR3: TGTGCCAGCAGTTTAGGTTGGAGAGGGTTCACAGATACGCAGTATTTT.

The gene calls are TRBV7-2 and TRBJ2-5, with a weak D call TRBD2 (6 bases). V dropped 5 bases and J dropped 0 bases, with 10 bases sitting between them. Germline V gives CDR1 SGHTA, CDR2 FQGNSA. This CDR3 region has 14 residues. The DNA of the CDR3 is TGTGCCAGCAGCCCGGGACTGTACCAAGAGACCCAGTACTTC. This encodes CASSPGLYQETQYF.

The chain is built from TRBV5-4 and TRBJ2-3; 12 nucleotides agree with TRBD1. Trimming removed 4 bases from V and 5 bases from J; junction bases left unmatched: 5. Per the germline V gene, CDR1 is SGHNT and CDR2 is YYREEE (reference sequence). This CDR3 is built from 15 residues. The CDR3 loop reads CASSPRDRGLDTQYF. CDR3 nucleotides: TGTGCCAGCAGCCCCAGGGACAGGGGGCTAGATACGCAGTATTTT.

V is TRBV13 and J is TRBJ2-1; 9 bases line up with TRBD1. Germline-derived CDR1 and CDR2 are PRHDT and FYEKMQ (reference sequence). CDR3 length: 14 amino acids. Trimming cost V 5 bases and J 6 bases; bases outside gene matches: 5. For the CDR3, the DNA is TGTGCCAGCAGCCTAACGACAGGGGGCAATGAGCAGTTCTTC. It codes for CASSLTTGGNEQFF.

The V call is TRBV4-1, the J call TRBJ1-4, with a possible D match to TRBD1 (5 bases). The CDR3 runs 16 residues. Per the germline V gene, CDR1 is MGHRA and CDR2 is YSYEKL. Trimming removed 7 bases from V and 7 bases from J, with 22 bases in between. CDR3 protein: CASTQGTSGLGEKLFF. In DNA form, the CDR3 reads TGCGCCAGCACCCAGGGTACCTCAGGGTTGGGTGAAAAACTGTTTTTT.

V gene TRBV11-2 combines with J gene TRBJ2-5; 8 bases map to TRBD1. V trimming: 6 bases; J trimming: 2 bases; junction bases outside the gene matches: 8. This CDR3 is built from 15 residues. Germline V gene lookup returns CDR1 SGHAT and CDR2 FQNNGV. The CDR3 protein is CASSFTYRGQETQYF. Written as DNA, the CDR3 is TGTGCCAGCAGTTTTACCTACAGGGGGCAAGAGACCCAGTACTTC.

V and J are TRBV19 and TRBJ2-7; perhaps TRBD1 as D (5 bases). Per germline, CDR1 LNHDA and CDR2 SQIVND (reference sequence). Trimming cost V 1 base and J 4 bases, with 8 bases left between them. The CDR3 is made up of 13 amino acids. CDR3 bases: TGTGCCAGTAGTATAGGACCAGGGTACGAGCAGTACGTC. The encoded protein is CASSIGPGYEQYV.

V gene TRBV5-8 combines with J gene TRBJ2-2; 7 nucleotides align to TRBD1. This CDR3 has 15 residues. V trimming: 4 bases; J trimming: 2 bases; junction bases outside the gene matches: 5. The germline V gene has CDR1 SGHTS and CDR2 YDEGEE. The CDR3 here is CASSQGTANTGELFF. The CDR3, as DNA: TGTGCCAGCAGCCAAGGGACAGCTAACACCGGGGAGCTGTTTTTT.

The CDR3 sequence: CAISAPIDRTTGELFF. The CDR3 region has the DNA TGTGCCATCAGTGCACCCATCGACAGGACCACCGGGGAGCTGTTTTTT. The chain recombines TRBV10-3 with TRBJ2-2, with D possibly TRBD1 on 6 matching bases. The CDR3 runs 16 residues. CDR1 ENHRY and CDR2 SYGVKD come from the germline V gene. V lost 4 bases and J lost 4, with 16 bases in between.

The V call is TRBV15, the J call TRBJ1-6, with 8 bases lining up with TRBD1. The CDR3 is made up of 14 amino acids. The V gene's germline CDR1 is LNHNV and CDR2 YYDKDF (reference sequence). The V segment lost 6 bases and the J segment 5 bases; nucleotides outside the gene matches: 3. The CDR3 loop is CATRETGDNSPLHF. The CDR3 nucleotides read TGTGCCACCAGGGAGACAGGGGATAATTCACCCCTCCACTTT.

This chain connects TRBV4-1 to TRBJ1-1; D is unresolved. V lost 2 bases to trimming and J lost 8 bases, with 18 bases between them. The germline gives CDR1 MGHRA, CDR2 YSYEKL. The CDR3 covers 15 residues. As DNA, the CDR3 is TGCGCCAGCAGCCAACCTACACGGGGAGTAGCGGAAGCTTTCTTT. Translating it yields CASSQPTRGVAEAFF.

DNA of the CDR3: TGTGCCAGTAGGAGTACAGAGATGAGCACAGATACGCAGTATTTT. Translating gives CASRSTEMSTDTQYF. The chain has TRBV19 and TRBJ2-3, with unresolved D. Per germline, CDR1 LNHDA and CDR2 SQIVND (reference sequence). CDR3 length: 15 residues. Trimming took 6 bases from V and 0 from J, leaving 13 bases between them.

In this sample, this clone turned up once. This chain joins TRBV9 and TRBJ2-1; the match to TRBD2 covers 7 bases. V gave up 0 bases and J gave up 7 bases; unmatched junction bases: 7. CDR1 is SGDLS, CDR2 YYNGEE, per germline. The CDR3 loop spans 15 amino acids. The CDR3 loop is CASSVVVGGMNEQFF. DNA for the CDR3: TGTGCCAGCAGCGTAGTGGTGGGGGGGATGAATGAGCAGTTCTTC. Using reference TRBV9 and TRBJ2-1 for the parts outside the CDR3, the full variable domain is DSGVTQTPKHLITATGQRVTLRCSPRSGDLSVYWYQQSLDQGLQFLIQYYNGEERAKGNILERFSAQQFPDLHSELNLSSLELGDSALYFCASSVVVGGMNEQFFGPGTRLTVL.

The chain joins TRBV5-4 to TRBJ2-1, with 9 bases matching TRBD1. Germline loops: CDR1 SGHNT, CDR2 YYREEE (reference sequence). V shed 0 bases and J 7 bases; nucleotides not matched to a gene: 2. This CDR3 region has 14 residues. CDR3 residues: CASSLVQGANEQFF. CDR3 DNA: TGTGCCAGCAGCTTGGTACAGGGGGCTAATGAGCAGTTCTTC.